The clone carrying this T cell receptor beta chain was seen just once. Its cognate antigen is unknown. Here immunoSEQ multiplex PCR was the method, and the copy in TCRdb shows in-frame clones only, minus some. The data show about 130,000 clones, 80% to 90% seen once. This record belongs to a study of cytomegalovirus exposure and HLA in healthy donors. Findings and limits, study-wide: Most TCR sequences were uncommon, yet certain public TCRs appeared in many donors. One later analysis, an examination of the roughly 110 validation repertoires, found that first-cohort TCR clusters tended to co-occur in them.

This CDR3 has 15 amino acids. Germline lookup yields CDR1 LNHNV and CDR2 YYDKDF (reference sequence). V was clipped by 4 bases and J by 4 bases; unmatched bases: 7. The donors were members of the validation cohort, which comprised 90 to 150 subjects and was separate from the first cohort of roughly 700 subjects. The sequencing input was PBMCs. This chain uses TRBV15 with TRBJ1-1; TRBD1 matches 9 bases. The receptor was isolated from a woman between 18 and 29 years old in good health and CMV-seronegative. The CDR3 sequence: CATSKLTGGGTEAFF. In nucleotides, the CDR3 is TGTGCCACCAGCAAGCTAACAGGGGGCGGCACTGAAGCTTTCTTT. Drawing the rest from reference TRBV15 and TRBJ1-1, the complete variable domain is DAMVIQNPRYQVTQFGKPVTLSCSQTLNHNVMYWYQQKSSQAPKLLFHYYDKDFNNEADTPDNFQSRRPNTSFCFLDIRSPGLGDTAMYLCATSKLTGGGTEAFFGQGTRLTVV.